The present T cell receptor beta chain was sequenced within a study of CD8 T cells in Susac syndrome. The V and J ends lost 3 bases and 7 bases, in that order; junction bases with no gene match: 5. This CDR3 comprises 13 residues. Germline assignment: CDR1 DFQATT and CDR2 SNEGSKA (reference sequence). RNA amounts of about 0.5 to 1 ug underwent reverse transcription with random hexamers. The authors amplified TCR beta CDR3 across 54 Vbeta and 13 Jbeta using immunoSEQ multiplex PCR. TCRdb reprocessed the immunoSEQ multiplex PCR reads via MiXCR and lists one record per CDR3 protein. The sample yields 160,000 or so distinct CDR3 sequences, roughly 95% seen once.

The rearrangement uses TRBV20-1 and TRBJ2-7; TRBD2 matches at 11 bases. This TCR was recovered from a human donor with multiple sclerosis. Sequenced input: CD8+ T cells from PBMCs. The CDR3, as DNA: TGCAGTGCTAGCCGACTAGCGGGAAATGAGCAGTACTTC. Its translation: CSASRLAGNEQYF.